This T cell receptor (beta chain) comes out of a study of vaccination and CD4 T cells after COVID-19. Study-level points and caveats: Counts of SARS-CoV-2-reactive clonotypes had a median that went from about 20 to 38, a nonsignificant change.

Treatment noted: roughly 11-day PBMC culture with coronavirus spike peptide pools or control peptides (ViraFEST assay). This clonotype has only a few counts. The antigen is not known. The Oncomine TCR Beta short-read assay was what sequenced the DNA obtained from cultured CD4+ T cells. Each CDR3 protein is one row after TCRdb ran MiXCR on the PCR reads. Of some 16,000 distinct CDR3 sequences detected, 44% appear once; the ten largest clones hold less than 9.5%. The length of the CDR3 is 14 residues. CDR1 and CDR2 from the germline V gene are SQVTM and ANQGSEA. Deletions cut 4 bases from V and 0 bases from J, with 11 bases between.

Sequenced material: CD4+ T cells from blood, cultured in vitro, taken after SARS-CoV-2 vaccination. This receptor was taken from a human donor who had recovered from COVID-19. J is TRBJ2-3 and V is TRBV29-1, with unresolved D. The CDR3, as DNA: TGCAGCGTTGCTCGGCGGTCTAGCACAGATACGCAGTATTTT. Translation: CSVARRSSTDTQYF.